These 14 T cell receptor beta chains originate from one sample sequenced in a study of vaccination effects on CD4 cells after COVID-19. It was after nine to eleven days of culture that CD4+ T cells were isolated. Infection with SARS-CoV-2 occurred in the person between March and December 2020, and PCR confirmed it. Vaccination of participants consisted of two doses of either the BNT162b2 or mRNA-1273 vaccine. The data were produced by immunoSEQ multiplex PCR, yet TCRdb's version contains in-frame clones alone and is incomplete. This sample has nearly 35,000 clones, with around 72% found just once. For these TCRs, the target antigens are not known. The source was CD4+ T cells from PBMCs cultured without peptide, collected after COVID-19 vaccination. The origin of the receptors is a human donor who had a prior SARS-CoV-2 infection.

A few counts support this clone. The chain carries TRBV19 and TRBJ1-1; D possibly corresponds to TRBD1 (6 bases). There are 13 residues in the CDR3. Germline values: CDR1 LNHDA, CDR2 SQIVND (reference sequence). V dropped 6 bases and J dropped 3 bases, with 11 bases sitting between them. The CDR3 nucleotides read TGTGCCAGTAGGGGGAGGGGGGACACTGAAGCTTTCTTT. It codes for CASRGRGDTEAFF.

This rearrangement joins TRBV25-1 to TRBJ2-1; 7 bases line up with TRBD2. Germline values: CDR1 MGHDK, CDR2 SYGVNS. CDR3 length equals 14 residues. Trimming took 4 bases from V and 4 from J; bases not matched to a gene: 4. In DNA, the CDR3 is TGTGCCAGCAGTGTGGCGGGGGTTTACAATGAGCAGTTCTTC. Translating it yields CASSVAGVYNEQFF.

V and J are TRBV27 and TRBJ1-6, with TRBD1 as a possible D gene (6 bases). Germline-derived CDR1 and CDR2 are MNHEY and SMNVEV (reference sequence). The CDR3 runs 15 residues. The germline V and J ends were trimmed by 3 bases and 7 bases, with 13 bases remaining between them. The CDR3: CASSFLDSANSPLHF. In DNA, the CDR3 is TGTGCCAGCAGTTTTCTGGACAGCGCGAATTCACCCCTCCACTTT.

The genes are TRBV5-6 and TRBJ2-7; 11 positions match TRBD2. Per the germline V gene, CDR1 is SGHDT and CDR2 is YYEEEE. The ends lost 2 bases at V and 8 bases at J; junction bases unmatched: 9. This CDR3 is 15 amino acids long. The CDR3 nucleotides are TGTGCCAGCAGCTTATTTAGCGGGAGGGCCTGGAAGCAGTACTTC. It translates to CASSLFSGRAWKQYF.

The chain joins TRBV5-1 to TRBJ1-4, with D possibly being TRBD1 (6 bases). This CDR3 comprises 14 residues. V was clipped by 0 bases and J by 5 bases, with 8 bases between them. Per germline, CDR1 SGHRS and CDR2 YFSETQ. In DNA form, the CDR3 reads TGCGCCAGCAGCTTGGAGACAGGAAATGAAAAACTGTTTTTT. Translation: CASSLETGNEKLFF.

The V call is TRBV30, the J call TRBJ2-7; the D is unclear. The CDR3 covers 11 residues. Trimming removed 1 base from V and 7 bases from J, with 8 bases in between. Germline values: CDR1 GTSNPN, CDR2 SVGIG (reference sequence). The CDR3 sequence is CAWSALGEQYF. CDR3 bases: TGTGCCTGGAGTGCCCTGGGGGAGCAGTACTTC.

J is TRBJ2-1 and V is TRBV6-2 or TRBV6-3; a weak D match, TRBD2 (5 bases). Germline CDR1 is MNHEY and CDR2 is SVGEGT. V lost 6 bases and J 0 bases, leaving 15 bases between the germline ends. This CDR3 is built from 16 residues. CDR3 nucleotide sequence: TGTGCCAGCAGCCCCGCGGGCCGCAGCTCCTACAATGAGCAGTTCTTC. It codes for CASSPAGRSSYNEQFF.

This clone has more than one count but fewer than ten. This sequence joins TRBV7-3 and TRBJ1-2; possibly TRBD1 for D (6 bases). Germline-derived CDR1 and CDR2 are SGHTA and FQGTGA. The CDR3 sequence is 14 residues long. Trimming left V 0 bases short and J 6 bases short, with 11 bases between. The CDR3 DNA follows: TGTGCCAGCAGCTTAACATTACAGGGAGATGGCTACACCTTC. Translating gives CASSLTLQGDGYTF.

CDR3 region: CASSKHRGYGYTF. CDR3 nucleotides: TGTGCCAGCAGTAAGCACAGGGGTTATGGCTACACCTTC. V usage is TRBV2 and J usage is TRBJ1-2, with TRBD1 identical over 7 bases. CDR1 is SNHLY and CDR2 is FYNNEI in the germline V gene. Trimming took 5 bases from V and 5 from J; bases not matched to a gene: 5. The CDR3 consists of 13 residues.

This clone was counted a few times. The rearrangement links TRBV25-1 to TRBJ1-6, with D possibly TRBD1 on 5 matching bases. The V end was cut by 8 bases, the J end by 1 base, with 21 bases between. CDR3 length: 18 residues. CDR1 and CDR2 from the germline V gene are MGHDK and SYGVNS. CDR3 loop: CASQGPSGHRSYNSPLHF. The CDR3 DNA follows: TGTGCCAGCCAAGGTCCCTCAGGGCATCGGTCCTATAATTCACCCCTCCACTTT. Looking up the rest from reference TRBV25-1 and TRBJ1-6 gives the full variable domain: EADIYQTPRYLVIGTGKKITLECSQTMGHDKMYWYQQDPGMELHLIHYSYGVNSTEKGDLSSESTVSRIRTEHFPLTLESARPSHTSQYLCASQGPSGHRSYNSPLHFGNGTRLTVT.

J is TRBJ2-7 and V is TRBV21-1; TRBD1 is the table's D call and was not checked against the DNA. TRBV21-1 is assigned pseudogene status. The CDR3 is 14 residues long. The CDR3 sequence: CASSKVDKFYEQYF. The CDR3 DNA reads as TGTGCCAGCAGCAAAGTCGACAAGTTCTACGAGCAGTACTTC.

This rearrangement joins TRBV24-1 to TRBJ1-5; possible D gene TRBD1, 6 bases. Between the trimmed V and J ends, which lost 2 bases and 4 bases, there was a span of 20 bases. The CDR3 contains 18 residues. Per the germline V gene, CDR1 is KGHDR and CDR2 is SFDVKD. CDR3 nucleotides: TGTGCCACCAGTGATTCGCCAGGGGTGGGGGTTGGTAATCAGCCCCAGCATTTT. It is translated as CATSDSPGVGVGNQPQHF.

The chain employs TRBV9 and TRBJ2-1, with 7 bases that match TRBD1. CDR3 length: 16 amino acids. Germline values: CDR1 SGDLS, CDR2 YYNGEE. V dropped 2 bases and J dropped 7; count of bases not matched to a gene: 12. In DNA, the CDR3 is TGTGCCAGCAGCGTCACGCCGGGACAGAAAAATAATGAGCAGTTCTTC. It specifies CASSVTPGQKNNEQFF.

The J gene is TRBJ2-7, the V gene TRBV10-3, with D maybe TRBD1 (6 bases). V was pared by 10 bases and J by 2 bases, with 15 bases between. This CDR3 has 13 residues. From germline, CDR1 is ENHRY and CDR2 SYGVKD. CDR3 sequence: CATVDSGTYEQYF. The CDR3 nucleotides are TGTGCCACCGTGGACAGTGGGACCTACGAGCAGTACTTC.